The clone carrying this T cell receptor beta chain was observed a handful of times. This record comes from a study of long-term antiretroviral therapy in people with HIV. Survey-level resolution applied to immunoSEQ assay v3.0. Measured with immunoSEQ multiplex PCR; TCRdb has only the in-frame clones, and not every one. The sample comprises roughly 20,000 clones, about 89% of which are singletons, and roughly a tenth rests with the top ten. With 1 base removed from V and 0 bases from J, the gap between germline ends came to 9 bases. CDR3 length: 15 residues. CDR1 is SGHAT, CDR2 FQDESV, per germline (reference sequence).

The sequence was collected from a man in his forties with HIV. Source: unsorted PBMCs, taken 0.5 years after starting antiretroviral therapy. The V and J genes are TRBV11-1 and TRBJ1-2, with D maybe TRBD1 (5 bases). The CDR3 sequence is CASSLDRFTNYGYTF. CDR3 coding DNA: TGTGCCAGCAGCTTAGACAGGTTCACTAACTATGGCTACACCTTC. The whole variable domain, filled in from reference TRBV11-1 and TRBJ1-2, reads EAEVAQSPRYKITEKSQAVAFWCDPISGHATLYWYRQILGQGPELLVQFQDESVVDDSQLPKDRFSAERLKGVDSTLKIQPAELGDSAMYLCASSLDRFTNYGYTFGSGTRLTVV.